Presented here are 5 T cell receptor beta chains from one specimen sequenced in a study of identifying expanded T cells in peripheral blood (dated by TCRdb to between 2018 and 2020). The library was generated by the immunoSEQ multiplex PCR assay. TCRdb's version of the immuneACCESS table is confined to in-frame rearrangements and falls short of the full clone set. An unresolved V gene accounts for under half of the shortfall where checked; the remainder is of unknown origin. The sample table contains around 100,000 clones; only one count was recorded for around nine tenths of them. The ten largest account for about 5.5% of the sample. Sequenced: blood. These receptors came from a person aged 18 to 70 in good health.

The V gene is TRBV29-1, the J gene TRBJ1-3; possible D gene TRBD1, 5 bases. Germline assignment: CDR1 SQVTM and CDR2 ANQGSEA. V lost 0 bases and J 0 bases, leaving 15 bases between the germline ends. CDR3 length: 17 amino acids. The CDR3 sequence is CSVEDTPRGSSGNTIYF. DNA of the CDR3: TGCAGCGTTGAAGATACCCCCCGGGGGAGCTCTGGAAACACCATATATTTT.

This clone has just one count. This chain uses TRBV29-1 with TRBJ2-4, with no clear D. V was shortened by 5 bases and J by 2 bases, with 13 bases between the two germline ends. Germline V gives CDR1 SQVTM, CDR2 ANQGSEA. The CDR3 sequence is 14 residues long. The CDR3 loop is CSVYLYWTKNIQYF. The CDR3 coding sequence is TGCAGCGTTTACTTGTACTGGACCAAAAACATTCAGTACTTC.

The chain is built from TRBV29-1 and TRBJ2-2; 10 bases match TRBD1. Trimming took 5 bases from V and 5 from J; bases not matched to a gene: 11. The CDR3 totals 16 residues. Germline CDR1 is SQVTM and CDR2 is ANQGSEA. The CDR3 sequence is CSVHAGDRGGTGELFF. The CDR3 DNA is TGCAGCGTTCACGCCGGGGACAGGGGAGGTACCGGGGAGCTGTTTTTT.

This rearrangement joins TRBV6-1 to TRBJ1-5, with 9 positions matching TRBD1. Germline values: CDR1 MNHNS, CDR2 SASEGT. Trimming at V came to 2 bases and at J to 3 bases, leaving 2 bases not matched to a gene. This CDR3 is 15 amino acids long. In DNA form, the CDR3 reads TGTGCCAGCAGTGAACGGGACAGGGACAATCAGCCCCAGCATTTT. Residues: CASSERDRDNQPQHF.

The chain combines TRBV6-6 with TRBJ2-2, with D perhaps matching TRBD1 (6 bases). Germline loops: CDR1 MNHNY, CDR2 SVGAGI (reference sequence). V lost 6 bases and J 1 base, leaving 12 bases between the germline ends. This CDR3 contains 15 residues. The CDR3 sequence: CASRTEGQNTGELFF. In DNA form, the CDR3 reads TGTGCCAGCAGGACAGAGGGACAGAACACCGGGGAGCTGTTTTTT.